This T cell receptor (beta chain) was sequenced in a study of T cells in Graves' hyperthyroidism and ophthalmopathy. Study-level points and caveats: A 13 V-J model separated ophthalmopathy from stable hyperthyroidism.

This clonotype appeared many times. Its antigen is still unknown. RNA transcripts provided the source from which TCR beta CDR3 regions were amplified. HTBI primers drove first-round RT-PCR of the TCR CDR3. Using its own MiXCR run on the multiplex PCR reads, TCRdb lists one record per CDR3 protein. The profile covers about 590,000 distinct CDR3 sequences, with 12% to 15% appearing a single time and approximately 6.4% taken by the ten largest. V shed 3 bases and J shed 6 bases, with 11 bases lying between them. The length of the CDR3 is 13 residues. CDR1 and CDR2 (germline): SGHAT, FQNNGV. The sequenced sample consisted of blood. The origin of this receptor is a woman between 18 and 30 years old with Graves' ophthalmopathy. The genes are TRBV11-2 and TRBJ1-1; D is unresolved. The CDR3: CASSFQGSPEAFF. CDR3 sequence (DNA): TGTGCCAGCAGCTTTCAAGGTAGCCCTGAAGCTTTCTTT. The whole variable domain, filled in from reference TRBV11-2 and TRBJ1-1, reads EAGVAQSPRYKIIEKRQSVAFWCNPISGHATLYWYQQILGQGPKLLIQFQNNGVVDDSQLPKDRFSAERLKGVDSTLKIQPAKLEDSAVYLCASSFQGSPEAFFGQGTRLTVV.